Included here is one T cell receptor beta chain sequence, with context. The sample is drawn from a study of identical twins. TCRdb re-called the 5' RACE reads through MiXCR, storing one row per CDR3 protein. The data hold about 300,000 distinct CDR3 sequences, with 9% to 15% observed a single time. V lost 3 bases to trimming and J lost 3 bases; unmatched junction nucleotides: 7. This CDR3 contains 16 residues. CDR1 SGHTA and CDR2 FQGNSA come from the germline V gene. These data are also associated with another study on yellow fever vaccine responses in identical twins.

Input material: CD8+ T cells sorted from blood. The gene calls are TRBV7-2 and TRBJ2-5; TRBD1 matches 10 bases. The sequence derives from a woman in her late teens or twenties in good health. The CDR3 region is CASSFPPGTGEETQYF. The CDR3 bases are TGTGCCAGCAGCTTTCCCCCCGGGACAGGGGAAGAGACCCAGTACTTC.